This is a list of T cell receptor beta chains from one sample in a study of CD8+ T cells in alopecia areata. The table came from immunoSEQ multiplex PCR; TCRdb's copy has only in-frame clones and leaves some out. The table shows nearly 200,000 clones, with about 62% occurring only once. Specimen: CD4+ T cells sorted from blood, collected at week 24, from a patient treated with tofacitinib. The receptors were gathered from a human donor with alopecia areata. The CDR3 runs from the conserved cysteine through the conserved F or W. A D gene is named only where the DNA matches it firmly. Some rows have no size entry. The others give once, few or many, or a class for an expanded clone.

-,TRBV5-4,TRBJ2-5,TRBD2,CASSAQRGLAVETQYF,TGTGCCAGCAGCGCCCAACGGGGACTAGCGGTTGAGACCCAGTACTTC
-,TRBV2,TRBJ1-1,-,CASSVTGLAFF,TGTGCCAGCAGTGTAACAGGCCTCGCTTTCTTT
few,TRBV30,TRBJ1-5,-,CAWSLSGEGPQHF,TGTGCCTGGAGTCTTTCGGGAGAAGGGCCCCAGCATTTT
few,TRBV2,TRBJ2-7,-,CASSERRTYEQYF,TGTGCCAGCAGTGAGCGGCGGACCTACGAGCAGTACTTC
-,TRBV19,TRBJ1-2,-,CASTHQGANYGYTF,TGTGCCAGTACTCATCAGGGAGCTAACTATGGCTACACCTTC
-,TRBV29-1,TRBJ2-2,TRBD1,CSAGQGGNTGELFF,TGCAGCGCGGGACAGGGCGGGAACACCGGGGAGCTGTTTTTT
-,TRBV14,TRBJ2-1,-,CASSQVTGYNEQFF,TGTGCCAGCAGCCAAGTTACAGGGTACAATGAGCAGTTCTTC
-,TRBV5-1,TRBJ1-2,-,CASSLAQGSGNYGYTF,TGCGCCAGCAGCTTGGCCCAGGGGAGCGGAAACTATGGCTACACCTTC
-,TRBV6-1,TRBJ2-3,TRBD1,CASRTRQGAPDTQYF,TGTGCCAGCAGGACGAGACAGGGGGCTCCAGATACGCAGTATTTT
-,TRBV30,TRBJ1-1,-,CAWIAGRSTEAFF,TGTGCCTGGATTGCAGGGCGTTCCACTGAAGCTTTCTTT
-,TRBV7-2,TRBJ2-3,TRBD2,CASSRTSGGDTDTQYF,TGTGCCAGCAGTCGGACTAGCGGGGGAGACACAGATACGCAGTATTTT
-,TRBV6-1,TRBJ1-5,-,CASSEVRVQPQHF,TGTGCCAGCAGTGAAGTTAGGGTTCAGCCCCAGCATTTT
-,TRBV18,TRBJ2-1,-,CASSPLYNEQFF,TGTGCCAGCTCACCACTATACAATGAGCAGTTCTTC
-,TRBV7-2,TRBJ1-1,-,CASSLVAGSNTEAFF,TGTGCCAGCAGCTTAGTTGCGGGATCGAACACTGAAGCTTTCTTT
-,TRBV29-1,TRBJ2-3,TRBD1,CSVEGGTGRTDTQYF,TGCAGCGTTGAAGGGGGGACAGGACGCACAGATACGCAGTATTTT
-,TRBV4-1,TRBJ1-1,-,CASSQETGVGAFF,TGCGCCAGCAGCCAAGAAACCGGGGTAGGGGCTTTCTTT
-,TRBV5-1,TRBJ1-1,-,CASKAMSQGWDTEAFF,TGCGCCAGCAAGGCTATGTCGCAGGGCTGGGACACTGAAGCTTTCTTT
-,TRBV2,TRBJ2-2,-,CASSDQGHGELFF,TGTGCCAGCAGTGACCAGGGGCACGGGGAGCTGTTTTTT
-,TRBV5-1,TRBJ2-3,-,CASRRTDTQYF,TGCGCCAGCAGACGGACAGATACGCAGTATTTT
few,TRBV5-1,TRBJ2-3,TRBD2,CASSSGLAQSTDTQYF,TGCGCCAGCAGCTCCGGACTAGCGCAGAGCACAGATACGCAGTATTTT
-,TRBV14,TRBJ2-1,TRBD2,CASSHRREPRRNEQFF,TGTGCCAGCAGCCATAGGCGGGAGCCGAGGAGGAATGAGCAGTTCTTC
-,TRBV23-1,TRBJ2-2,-,CASSHPLFTGELFF,TGCGCCAGCAGTCACCCTCTATTCACCGGGGAGCTGTTTTTT
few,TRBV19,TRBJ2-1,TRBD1,CASRARSGQGTKYNEQFF,TGTGCCAGTCGCGCCCGGTCGGGACAGGGGACAAAGTACAATGAGCAGTTCTTC
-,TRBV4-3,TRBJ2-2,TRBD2,CASSPGGGTGELFF,TGCGCCAGCAGCCCCGGGGGGGGGACCGGGGAGCTGTTTTTT
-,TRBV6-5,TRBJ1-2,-,CASSLPSGRGYTF,TGTGCCAGCAGCCTACCTTCGGGTCGCGGCTACACCTTC
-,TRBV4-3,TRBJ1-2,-,CASSQDFGRTLLYGYTF,TGCGCCAGCAGCCAAGATTTCGGGAGGACACTGCTCTATGGCTACACCTTC
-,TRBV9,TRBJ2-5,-,CASSVDPGDETQYF,TGTGCCAGCAGCGTGGACCCCGGGGATGAGACCCAGTACTTC
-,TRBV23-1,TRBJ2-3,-,CASSLGWDTQYF,TGCGCCAGCAGTCTGGGTTGGGATACGCAGTATTTT
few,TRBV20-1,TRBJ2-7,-,CSARDYEQYF,TGCAGTGCTAGAGACTACGAGCAGTACTTC
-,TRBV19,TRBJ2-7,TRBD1,CASSIAGTGSHEQYF,TGTGCCAGTAGTATTGCCGGGACAGGGAGTCACGAGCAGTACTTC
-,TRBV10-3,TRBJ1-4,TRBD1,CAIRKTGREKLFF,TGTGCCATCAGGAAGACAGGGAGGGAAAAACTGTTTTTT
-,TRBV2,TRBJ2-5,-,CASQGQETQYF,TGTGCCAGCCAGGGTCAAGAGACCCAGTACTTC
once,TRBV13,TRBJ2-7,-,CASSPTEAYEQYF,TGTGCCAGCAGCCCAACCGAGGCCTACGAGCAGTACTTC
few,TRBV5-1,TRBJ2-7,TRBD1,CASSLGGGGYEQYF,TGCGCCAGCAGCTTGGGAGGGGGCGGCTACGAGCAGTACTTC
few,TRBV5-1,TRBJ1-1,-,CASSFSSINLWNTEAFF,TGCGCCAGCAGCTTCTCTTCTATCAACCTCTGGAACACTGAAGCTTTCTTT
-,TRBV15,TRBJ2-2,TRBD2,CATSDRLAGGGTYTGELFF,TGTGCCACCAGCGACCGACTAGCGGGAGGAGGGACCTACACCGGGGAGCTGTTTTTT
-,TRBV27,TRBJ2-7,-,CASSLLGPYEQYF,TGTGCCAGCAGTTTACTCGGTCCCTACGAGCAGTACTTC
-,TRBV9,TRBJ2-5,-,CASSPLKGVATQYF,TGTGCCAGCAGCCCCCTAAAGGGAGTCGCGACCCAGTACTTC
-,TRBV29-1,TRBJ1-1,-,CSVEVRGRIEAFF,TGCAGCGTTGAAGTCAGGGGCAGGATTGAAGCTTTCTTT
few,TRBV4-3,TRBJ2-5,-,CASSPNPPGGGGQETQYF,TGCGCCAGCAGCCCCAATCCCCCAGGGGGAGGAGGTCAAGAGACCCAGTACTTC